These 14 T cell receptor beta chains share one sample of origin, sequenced in a study of cytomegalovirus exposure and HLA in healthy donors. PCR amplification relied on 60 Vbeta primers (plus 13 Jbeta primers). Assay: immunoSEQ multiplex PCR; the TCRdb copy retains only in-frame clones and omits some. The sample records around 99,000 clones, around 77% being singletons. Sequencing was done on a sample of PBMCs. The receptors come from a man aged 18 to 29 in good health and CMV-seronegative.

V usage is TRBV6-5 and J usage is TRBJ1-2; 11 positions match TRBD1. The germline gives CDR1 MNHEY, CDR2 SVGAGI. The CDR3 runs 13 residues. The V gene end was trimmed by 7 bases and the J gene end by 6 bases; junction bases not matched to a gene: 4. The CDR3 sequence is CASMGQGEDGYTF. The CDR3 DNA reads TGTGCCAGCATGGGACAGGGGGAAGATGGCTACACCTTC.

DNA of the CDR3: TGTGCCAGCAGTACGGCGGGGGGGTTAAATACGCAGTATTTT. Its translation: CASSTAGGLNTQYF. The chain employs TRBV6-5 and TRBJ2-3, with TRBD2 identical over 9 bases. This CDR3 has 14 amino acids. J lost 7 bases, V lost 5 bases, and 7 bases had no gene match. Germline loops: CDR1 MNHEY, CDR2 SVGAGI.

The V call is TRBV9, the J call TRBJ2-7; D gene unclear. The ends were cut back, 0 bases at V and 3 bases at J, with 7 bases in the middle. CDR3 length: 13 amino acids. Germline CDR1 reads SGDLS; CDR2 reads YYNGEE. CDR3 DNA: TGTGCCAGCAGCGTAGCAGAGGACTACGAGCAGTACTTC. This translates into CASSVAEDYEQYF.

The V and J genes are TRBV4-3 and TRBJ2-3; the match to TRBD2 covers 10 bases. Trimming cost V 0 bases and J 5 bases; bases outside gene matches: 5. CDR3 length: 16 residues. Germline V gene lookup returns CDR1 LGHNA and CDR2 YSLEER. The CDR3 DNA reads TGCGCCAGCAGCCAAGAACTAGCGGGACCACAAGATACGCAGTATTTT. Amino acid sequence: CASSQELAGPQDTQYF.

The sample holds a few counts of this clone. The chain links TRBV7-9 to TRBJ2-2; D possibly corresponds to TRBD1 (5 bases). Germline CDR1 and CDR2: SEHNR and FQNEAQ (reference sequence). This CDR3 is 14 amino acids long. Deletions cut 5 bases from V and 6 bases from J, with 13 bases between. The CDR3 is CASSPQTVSGELFF. CDR3 nucleotides: TGTGCCAGCAGCCCCCAGACAGTATCCGGGGAGCTGTTTTTT.

With respect to this clone: The same CDR3 arises from other DNA sequences in this sample as well. The rearrangement links TRBV9 to TRBJ2-5; 9 bases match TRBD1. The CDR3 is 14 residues long. Germline lookup yields CDR1 SGDLS and CDR2 YYNGEE. V gave up 3 bases and J gave up 1 base; unmatched junction bases: 1. CDR3 DNA: TGTGCCAGCAGCGGGGGACAGGGCCAAGAGACCCAGTACTTC. It is translated as CASSGGQGQETQYF. The complete variable domain, with remaining parts taken from reference TRBV9 and TRBJ2-5, reads DSGVTQTPKHLITATGQRVTLRCSPRSGDLSVYWYQQSLDQGLQFLIQYYNGEERAKGNILERFSAQQFPDLHSELNLSSLELGDSALYFCASSGGQGQETQYFGPGTRLLVL.

V gene TRBV9 combines with J gene TRBJ2-3; 7 bases match TRBD2. Losses at the gene ends were 3 bases for V and 10 bases for J; bases not matched to a gene: 8. In germline, CDR1 is SGDLS, CDR2 YYNGEE. CDR3 size: 13 residues. DNA for the CDR3: TGTGCCAGCAGCGGACCGGGGGAGGGGCCGCAGTATTTT. It yields the protein CASSGPGEGPQYF. Supplemented by reference TRBV9 and TRBJ2-3, the full variable domain reads DSGVTQTPKHLITATGQRVTLRCSPRSGDLSVYWYQQSLDQGLQFLIQYYNGEERAKGNILERFSAQQFPDLHSELNLSSLELGDSALYFCASSGPGEGPQYFGPGTRLTVL.

The chain carries TRBV6-4 and TRBJ2-1; 8 bases fit TRBD2. CDR1 and CDR2 from the germline V gene are MRHNA and SNTAGT. CDR3 size: 16 residues. The V segment lost 4 bases and the J segment 0 bases; nucleotides outside the gene matches: 5. CDR3 DNA: TGTGCCAGCAGTGTTACGGGGACTAGCTCCTACAATGAGCAGTTCTTC. This gives the protein CASSVTGTSSYNEQFF.

This sequence joins TRBV19 and TRBJ2-5; TRBD1 agrees at 7 bases. Near its end, the DNA agrees better with TRBJ2-7, so the J call may be wrong. The CDR3 length is 15 residues. Germline CDR1 is LNHDA and CDR2 is SQIVND (reference sequence). CDR3 in amino acids: CASSIARGSSYEQYF. The CDR3 bases are TGTGCCAGTAGTATAGCCAGGGGGTCGTCCTACGAGCAGTACTTC.

V and J are TRBV6-1 and TRBJ2-1; possibly TRBD2 for D (6 bases). Germline loops: CDR1 MNHNS, CDR2 SASEGT. Trimming removed 8 bases at V and 5 bases at J, with 19 bases between. The CDR3 runs 15 residues. The CDR3, as DNA: TGTGCCAGCGCAGAAGGAGGGGATCCCGACAATGAGCAGTTCTTC. This codes for CASAEGGDPDNEQFF.

This clone occurred a few times. V is TRBV19 and J is TRBJ2-7, with TRBD1 matching 8 bases. Germline-derived CDR1 and CDR2 are LNHDA and SQIVND (reference sequence). The CDR3 totals 13 residues. Trimming removed 5 bases from V and 3 bases from J; junction bases left unmatched: 3. The CDR3 region is CASSPGTGYEQYF. The CDR3 DNA sequence: TGTGCCAGTAGTCCGGGGACAGGCTACGAGCAGTACTTC.

The chain joins TRBV7-2 to TRBJ2-5; TRBD2 matches 9 bases. Trimming removed 5 bases from V and 4 bases from J; junction bases left unmatched: 8. Germline CDR1 is SGHTA and CDR2 is FQGNSA. This CDR3 contains 15 residues. Here the CDR3 DNA reads TGTGCCAGCAGCCCCTGGGGAGCGGGGGGAGAGACCCAGTACTTC. The encoded protein is CASSPWGAGGETQYF.

Comment on this clone: Germline and junction disagree at one end, which may indicate a read error. This sequence joins TRBV6-5 and TRBJ2-7; perhaps TRBD2 as D (5 bases). This CDR3 contains 13 residues. The germline CDR1 and CDR2 sequences are MNHEY and SVGAGI. The CDR3: CASSYELDYEQYF. For the CDR3, the DNA is TGTGCCAGCAGTTACGAACTTGACTACGAACAGTACTTC.

V gene TRBV9 combines with J gene TRBJ2-3; no reliable D call. Trimming took 6 bases from V and 2 from J, leaving 16 bases between them. The CDR3 consists of 15 residues. Per the germline V gene, CDR1 is SGDLS and CDR2 is YYNGEE. CDR3 sequence (DNA): TGTGCCAGCACTTCCAACATTGGCAACACAGATACGCAGTATTTT. Amino acids: CASTSNIGNTDTQYF.